The entry below describes one T cell receptor beta chain. Its target is not known. This sample was taken from a study of cytomegalovirus exposure and HLA in healthy donors. A multiplex PCR was run with 60 Vbeta primers and 13 Jbeta primers. TCRdb's copy holds only in-frame clones and misses some; the assay was immunoSEQ multiplex PCR. The table lists some 150,000 clones, around 84% of them singletons. The CDR3 consists of 14 residues. General study points: On later analysis, the bulk of CMV-associated TCR beta chains appeared to be HLA-restricted.

The TCR sequence derives from a woman in her late teens or twenties in good health and CMV-seronegative. This chain joins TRBV21-1 and TRBJ2-7; the DNA was not compared with TRBD2, the D call given in the table. TRBV21-1 is assigned pseudogene status. Material for sequencing was PBMCs. The CDR3: CASSTRTFSYEQYF. CDR3 coding DNA: TGTGCCAGCAGCACCCGGACTTTTTCCTACGAGCAGTACTTC.